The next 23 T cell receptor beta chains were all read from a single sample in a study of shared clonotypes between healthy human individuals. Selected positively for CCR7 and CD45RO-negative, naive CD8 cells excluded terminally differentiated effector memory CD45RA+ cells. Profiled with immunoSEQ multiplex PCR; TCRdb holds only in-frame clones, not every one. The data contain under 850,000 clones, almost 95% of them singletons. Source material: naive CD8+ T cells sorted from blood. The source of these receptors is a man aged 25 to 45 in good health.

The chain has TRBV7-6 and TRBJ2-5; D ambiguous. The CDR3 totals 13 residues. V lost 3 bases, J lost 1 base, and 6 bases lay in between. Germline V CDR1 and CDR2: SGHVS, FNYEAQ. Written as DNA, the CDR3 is TGTGCCAGCAGCTTGAACTTCCAAGAGACCCAGTACTTC. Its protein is CASSLNFQETQYF.

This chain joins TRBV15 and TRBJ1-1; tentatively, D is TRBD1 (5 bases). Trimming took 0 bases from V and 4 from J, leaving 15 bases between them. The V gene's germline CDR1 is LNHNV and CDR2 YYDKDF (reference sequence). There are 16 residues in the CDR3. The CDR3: CATSRDGGTPATEAFF. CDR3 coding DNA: TGTGCCACCAGCAGAGATGGCGGGACGCCGGCCACTGAAGCTTTCTTT.

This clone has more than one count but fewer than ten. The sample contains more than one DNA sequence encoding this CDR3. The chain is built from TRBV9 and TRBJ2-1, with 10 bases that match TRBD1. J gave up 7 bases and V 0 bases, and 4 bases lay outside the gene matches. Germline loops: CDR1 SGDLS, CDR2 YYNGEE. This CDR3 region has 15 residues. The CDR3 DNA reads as TGTGCCAGCAGCGTAGAGGGGACAGGGGTGAATGAGCAGTTCTTC. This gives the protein CASSVEGTGVNEQFF.

The DNA of the CDR3 is TGTGCCAGCAGTTCCAACAGGGGGGAGCTGTTTTTT. Protein product: CASSSNRGELFF. The chain is built from TRBV6-5 and TRBJ2-2, with D tentatively TRBD1 (5 bases). V lost 4 bases and J lost 8, with 8 bases in between. The germline gives CDR1 MNHEY, CDR2 SVGAGI. This CDR3 contains 12 residues.

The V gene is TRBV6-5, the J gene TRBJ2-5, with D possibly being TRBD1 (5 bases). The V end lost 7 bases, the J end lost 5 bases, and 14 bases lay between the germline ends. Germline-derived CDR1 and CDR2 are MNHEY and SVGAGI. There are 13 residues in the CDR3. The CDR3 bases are TGTGCCAGCACCAGGGTTGGGGATGAGACCCAGTACTTC. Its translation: CASTRVGDETQYF.

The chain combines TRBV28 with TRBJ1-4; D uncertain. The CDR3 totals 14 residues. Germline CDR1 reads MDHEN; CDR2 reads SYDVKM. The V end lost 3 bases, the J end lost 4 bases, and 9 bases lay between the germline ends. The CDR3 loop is CASSLNSNNEKLFF. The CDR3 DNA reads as TGTGCCAGCAGTTTGAACAGCAATAATGAAAAACTGTTTTTT.

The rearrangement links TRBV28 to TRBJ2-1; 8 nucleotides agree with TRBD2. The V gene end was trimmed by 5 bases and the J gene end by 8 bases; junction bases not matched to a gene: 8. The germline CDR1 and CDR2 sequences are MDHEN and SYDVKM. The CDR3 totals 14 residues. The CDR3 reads CASSRGTRQDEQFF. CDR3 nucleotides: TGTGCCAGCAGTCGGGGGACTAGGCAGGATGAGCAGTTCTTC.

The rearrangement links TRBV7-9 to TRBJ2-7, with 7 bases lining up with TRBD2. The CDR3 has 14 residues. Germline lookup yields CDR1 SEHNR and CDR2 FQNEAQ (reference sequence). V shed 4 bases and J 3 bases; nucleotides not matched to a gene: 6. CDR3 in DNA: TGTGCCAGCAGCTCCCGGGACTACATCTACGAGCAGTACTTC. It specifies CASSSRDYIYEQYF.

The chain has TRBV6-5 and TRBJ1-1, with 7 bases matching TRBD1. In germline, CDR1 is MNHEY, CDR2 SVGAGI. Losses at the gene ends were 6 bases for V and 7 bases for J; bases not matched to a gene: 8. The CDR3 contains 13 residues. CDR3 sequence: CASSPRGGIEAFF. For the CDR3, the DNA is TGTGCCAGCAGCCCCAGGGGGGGTATTGAAGCTTTCTTT.

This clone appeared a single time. The CDR3 bases are TGCGCCAGCAGCTTGTGGCAGAGGGGCCAAGAGACCCAGTACTTC. Translation gives CASSLWQRGQETQYF. The J gene is TRBJ2-5, the V gene TRBV5-1; D is possibly TRBD1 or TRBD2 (5 bases each). CDR1 SGHRS and CDR2 YFSETQ come from the germline V gene. CDR3 length equals 15 residues. V lost 1 base and J lost 1, with 11 bases in between.

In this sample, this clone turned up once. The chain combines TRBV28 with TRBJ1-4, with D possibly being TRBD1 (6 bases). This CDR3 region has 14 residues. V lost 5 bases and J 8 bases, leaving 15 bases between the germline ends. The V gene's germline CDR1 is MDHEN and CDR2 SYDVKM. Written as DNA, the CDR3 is TGTGCCAGCAGTCCAACAGGGTACCGAGAAAAACTGTTTTTT. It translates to CASSPTGYREKLFF.

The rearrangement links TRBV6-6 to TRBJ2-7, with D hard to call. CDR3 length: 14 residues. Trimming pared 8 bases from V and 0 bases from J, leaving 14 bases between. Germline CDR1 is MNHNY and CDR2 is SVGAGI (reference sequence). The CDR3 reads CASLWNPSSYEQYF. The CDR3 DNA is TGTGCCAGCTTATGGAACCCGAGCTCCTACGAGCAGTACTTC.

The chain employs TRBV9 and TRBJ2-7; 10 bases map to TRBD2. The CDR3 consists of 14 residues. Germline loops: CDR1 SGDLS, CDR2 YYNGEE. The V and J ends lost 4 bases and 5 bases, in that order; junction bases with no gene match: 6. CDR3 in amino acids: CASSPSGSNHEQYF. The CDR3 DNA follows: TGTGCCAGCAGCCCTAGCGGGAGTAACCACGAGCAGTACTTC.

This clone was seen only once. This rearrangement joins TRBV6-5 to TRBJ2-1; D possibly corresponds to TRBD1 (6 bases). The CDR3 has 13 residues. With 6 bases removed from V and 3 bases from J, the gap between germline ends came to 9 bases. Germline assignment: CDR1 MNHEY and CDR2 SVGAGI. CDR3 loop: CASSLQGYNEQFF. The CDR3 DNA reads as TGTGCCAGCAGCCTACAGGGCTACAATGAGCAGTTCTTC.

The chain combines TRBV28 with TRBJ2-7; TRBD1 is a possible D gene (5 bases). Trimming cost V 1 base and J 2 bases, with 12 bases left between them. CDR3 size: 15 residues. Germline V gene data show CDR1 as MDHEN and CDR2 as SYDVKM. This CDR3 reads CASSLSFGAAYEQYF. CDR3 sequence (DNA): TGTGCCAGCAGTTTATCATTTGGGGCAGCCTACGAGCAGTACTTC. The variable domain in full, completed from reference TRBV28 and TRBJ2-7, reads DVKVTQSSRYLVKRTGEKVFLECVQDMDHENMFWYRQDPGLGLRLIYFSYDVKMKEKGDIPEGYSVSREKKERFSLILESASTNQTSMYLCASSLSFGAAYEQYFGPGTRLTVT.

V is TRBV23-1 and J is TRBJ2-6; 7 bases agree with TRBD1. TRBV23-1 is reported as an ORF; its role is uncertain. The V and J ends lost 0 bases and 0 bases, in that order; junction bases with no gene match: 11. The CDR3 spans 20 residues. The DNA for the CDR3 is TGCGCCAGCAGTCAATCGGGGGACAGCGGTGAATCCTCTGGGGCCAACGTCCTGACTTTC. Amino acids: CASSQSGDSGESSGANVLTF.

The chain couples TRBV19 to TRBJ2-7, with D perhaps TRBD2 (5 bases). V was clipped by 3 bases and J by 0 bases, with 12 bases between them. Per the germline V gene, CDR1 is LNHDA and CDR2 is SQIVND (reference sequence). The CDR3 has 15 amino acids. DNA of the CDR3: TGTGCCAGTAGTATTCTCAGCGGACCCTCCTACGAGCAGTACTTC. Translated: CASSILSGPSYEQYF.

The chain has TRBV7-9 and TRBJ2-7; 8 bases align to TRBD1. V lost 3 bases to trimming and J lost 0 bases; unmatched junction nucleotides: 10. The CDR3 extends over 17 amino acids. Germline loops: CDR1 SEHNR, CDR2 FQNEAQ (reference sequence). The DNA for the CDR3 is TGTGCCAGCAGCTTGGCCTCTAGACAGGGGAGCTCCTACGAGCAGTACTTC. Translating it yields CASSLASRQGSSYEQYF.

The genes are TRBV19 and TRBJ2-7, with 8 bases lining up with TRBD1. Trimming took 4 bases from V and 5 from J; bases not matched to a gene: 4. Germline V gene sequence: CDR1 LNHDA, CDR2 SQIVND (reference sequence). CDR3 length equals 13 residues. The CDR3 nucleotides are TGTGCCAGTAGTACAGGGGGCCTCCACGAGCAGTACTTC. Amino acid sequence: CASSTGGLHEQYF.

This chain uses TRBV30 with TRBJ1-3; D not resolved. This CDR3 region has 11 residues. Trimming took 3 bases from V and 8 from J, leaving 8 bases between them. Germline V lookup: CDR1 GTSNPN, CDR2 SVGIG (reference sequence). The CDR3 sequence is CAWSQSDTIYF. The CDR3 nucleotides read TGTGCCTGGAGCCAGAGCGACACCATATATTTT.

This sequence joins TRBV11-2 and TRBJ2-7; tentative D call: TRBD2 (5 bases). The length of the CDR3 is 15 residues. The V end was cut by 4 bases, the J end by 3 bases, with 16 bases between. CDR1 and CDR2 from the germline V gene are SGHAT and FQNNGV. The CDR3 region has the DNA TGTGCCAGCAGCTATACCTACCGGGGAAACTACGAGCAGTACTTC. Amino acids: CASSYTYRGNYEQYF. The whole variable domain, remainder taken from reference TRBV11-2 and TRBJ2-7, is EAGVAQSPRYKIIEKRQSVAFWCNPISGHATLYWYQQILGQGPKLLIQFQNNGVVDDSQLPKDRFSAERLKGVDSTLKIQPAKLEDSAVYLCASSYTYRGNYEQYFGPGTRLTVT.

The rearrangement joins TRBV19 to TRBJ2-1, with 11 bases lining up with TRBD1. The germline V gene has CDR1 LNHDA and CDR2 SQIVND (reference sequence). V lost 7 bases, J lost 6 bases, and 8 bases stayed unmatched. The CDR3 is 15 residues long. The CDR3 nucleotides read TGTGCCAGTACCCCAACCGGGACAGGGGGCAATGAGCAGTTCTTC. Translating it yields CASTPTGTGGNEQFF.

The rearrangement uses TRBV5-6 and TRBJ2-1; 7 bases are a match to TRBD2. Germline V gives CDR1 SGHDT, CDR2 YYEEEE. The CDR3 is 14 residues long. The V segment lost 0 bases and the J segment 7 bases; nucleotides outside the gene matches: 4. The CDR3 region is CASSLGLALNEQFF. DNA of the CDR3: TGTGCCAGCAGCTTGGGACTAGCCTTAAATGAGCAGTTCTTC.